Here is one TCR beta chain with its context. This clone was seen only once. Which antigen it targets is not known. Base qualities are not provided; no much larger clone lies one nucleotide away. The source of the sample is a study of blood T cell repertoires in COVID-19 (dated by TCRdb to 2020 to 2022). For the wider study: The collaborator samples originated in the United States, Italy and Spain and spanned the acute and convalescent phases of COVID-19. The prospective study material was composed of cDNA or gDNA derived from T cells, B-cell-depleted T cells, or PBMCs. Deeply sampled blood TCRbeta repertoires from subjects exposed to, actively infected with, or recovered from COVID-19 were included in the dataset. The repertoires were released in a freely available public database intended as a resource for research on the immune response to SARS-CoV-2. Samples came from the ongoing ImmuneRACE study (first 160 participants) plus 1,254 subjects from 6 global collaborators. A de-identified subject ID, COVID-19 status, age in years and sex were almost always included in the sample metadata. Where available, HLA class I and class II types were obtained from metadata supplied by the sample provider rather than from assay-based typing.

The investigation overall reported the following: The amount of clinical and demographic metadata varied by source and participant and was provided uncurated.

TCRbeta CDR3 regions were amplified from genomic DNA by means of the immunoSEQ Assay, a bias-controlled multiplex PCR. The authors processed their data as follows. Nucleated cell counts per sample were estimated from amplification of reference gene primers within the assay. To quantify the absolute abundance of each unique TCRbeta CDR3 rearrangement, sequence reads were collapsed and filtered. Productive Simpson clonality was computed per sample as the square root of Simpson's diversity index over productive rearrangements. TCRdb took this table from immuneACCESS and kept in-frame rearrangements with V and J called. Such tables lack part of the clones; where checked against another copy, unresolved V genes explain under half of the gap, and the rest is unexplained. The V and J calls and clone size are taken from that table; D and trimming were inferred from the DNA. The sample table lists about 300,000 clones, 85% to 90% of them with a count of one. The ten biggest clones cover 5.5% to 8% of the sample.

At the junction V is shortened by 2 bases and J by 5 bases, with 6 bases in between. From a lookup of the germline V gene, CDR1 and CDR2 are MNHNS and SASEGT. Including the terminal cysteine and phenylalanine, the CDR3 comprises 12 residues. The read is trimmed to its CDR3 DNA, 36 bases read in frame from base 1. One collaborating source in Seattle enrolled patients during active infection and followed them longitudinally through the course of disease. The collaborating institutions used their own protocols to collect whole blood in K2EDTA tubes. For TCRbeta analysis, collaborators shipped samples in one of three forms: frozen whole blood, isolated PBMCs, or DNA extracted from either of those sample types.

The V gene is TRBV6-1 and the J gene is TRBJ2-5; the D region possibly corresponds to TRBD1 (6 bases align). The specimen was peripheral blood. The TCR comes from a woman aged 45-65 years with COVID-19, enrolled during active disease. CDR3 region: CASSEQGETQYF. The DNA reads TGTGCCAGCAGTGAACAGGGGGAGACCCAGTACTTC.